This T cell receptor beta chain stems from a study of cytomegalovirus exposure and HLA in healthy donors. Overall study: One earlier analysis, a look at 150 million to 200 million T cells, found approximately 120 million unique TCR beta sequences. Among around 400 genotyped donors, around 81% fell in the Caucasian-associated ancestry cluster.

Findings and limits, study-wide: According to a later analysis, most TCR beta chains associated with CMV appeared HLA-restricted. A later analysis reportedly found that, within productive TCRs, an Asian-associated ancestry cluster had fewer N-insertions than the mean observed across the roughly 670 donors.

As to this clone: Antigen specificity is unknown.

Germline lookup yields CDR1 LGHNT and CDR2 FRNRAP. CDR3 length equals 15 residues. V lost 5 bases and J lost 3; bases outside the gene matches: 9. Primers: 60 Vbeta forward and 13 Jbeta reverse. TCRdb's table, derived via immunoSEQ multiplex PCR, lists solely in-frame clones and lacks some. Here the sample spans 210,000 or so clones, 70% to 85% being singletons. This chain links TRBV12-5 with TRBJ1-2; 7 nucleotides align to TRBD1. This clonotype originated in a woman between 40 and 50 years old in good health and CMV-seronegative. The sample taken for sequencing was PBMCs. CDR3 amino acids: CASGPLRQGDYGYTF. In DNA form, the CDR3 reads TGTGCTAGTGGTCCACTCCGACAGGGAGACTATGGCTACACCTTC. Full variable domain (missing parts from reference TRBV12-5 and TRBJ1-2): DARVTQTPRHKVTEMGQEVTMRCQPILGHNTVFWYRQTMMQGLELLAYFRNRAPLDDSGMPKDRFSAEMPDATLATLKIQPSEPRDSAVYFCASGPLRQGDYGYTFGSGTRLTVV.